This T cell receptor beta chain was observed in a study of cytomegalovirus exposure and HLA in healthy donors (dated by TCRdb to the late 2010s). Looking at the study overall: In an earlier analysis of about 560 of the donors, 276 Gb of sequence data and approximately 100 million unique TCR beta sequences from 150 million to 200 million T cells were reported. Roughly 320 gigabases of sequencing data and around 88 million unique TCR sequences made up an early release that covered approximately 620 HLA-typed donors. The genetic ancestry cluster associated with self-reported Caucasian donors included 65% to 90% of the 300 to 400 genotyped donors. The study was designed to test whether signatures of past pathogen exposure could be identified by cataloging public T cell receptors. The T cell repertoires of 670 or so subjects were profiled by immunosequencing and related to cytomegalovirus serostatus. Along with the approximately 650-subject first cohort, a separate validation cohort of about 110 different subjects was used. To predict cytomegalovirus infection status, the study brought together high-throughput TCR immunosequencing, statistical association of individual TCRs with disease status, and machine learning. In a later analysis, previously published TCR beta repertoires from about 640 donors were re-analyzed and high-resolution HLA genotyping was added so that TCR occurrence patterns could be studied. The later analysis used no new phenotypic data to find candidate immune exposures, relying instead on TCR beta sequences and their occurrence across donors. In an earlier analysis of a few hundred of the donors, high-throughput TCR beta sequencing was used to judge whether each TCR beta V gene segment behaved as functional or pseudogenic. Donor age, sex, ethnicity and CMV serostatus were compiled together with the repertoire data. Genome-wide SNP genotypes for about 65% of the 666 donors were used in a later genetic analysis, which treated that subset as a discovery cohort. Every repertoire in the discovery cohort had been generated on one and the same sequencing platform. HLA typing covered class I and class II loci at four-digit resolution. The number of typed donors differed by locus: 629-630 for A, B, C, DRB1 and DQB1; 500 to 550 for DQA1; 606 for DPA1; and 400 to 480 for DPB1. About five DR-DQ haplotypes were handled as single units for association and clustering because linkage in the cohort was strong. On average, about 200,000 unique TCR beta nucleotide sequences were sequenced per donor among a few hundred genotyped donors of the cohort, with roughly 19% of those sequences being non-productive. Paper-wide results and their limitations: In a later genetic analysis, fewer N-insertions in productive TCRs were reported among donors in an Asian-associated ancestry cluster than the roughly 670-donor mean. In this cohort, only TCR beta chains were sequenced, and detectable features were limited by the absence of alpha or paired-chain data. According to a later analysis, parvovirus B19, influenza, CMV and Epstein-Barr virus appeared linked to several top co-occurrence clusters. While some public TCRs were present in many individuals, most TCR sequences turned up only very rarely across donors. CMV serostatus was the only immune exposure information available for the cohort. Presence/absence analyses assumed roughly uniform sequencing depth across donors, an assumption that may not hold. In a later analysis, HLA-associated TCR beta chains showed more clonal expansion and lower generation probabilities than non-associated chains that were equally common. An earlier analysis of approximately 570 of the donors showed that most TCR beta V segments appeared in productive rearrangements either about 90% or about 30% of the time, which broadly matched IMGT annotations. A total of 150 to 200 TCR beta chains were listed by the study as associated with cytomegalovirus. A cluster of highly shared sequence variants was judged likely to be a technical artifact of the sequencing pipeline. A later analysis found that TCR association rates varied across HLA loci, with DRB1 alleles showing the most associated TCRs and HLA-C alleles the fewest. HLA typing was unavailable for some donors at each locus, so association tests used only the typed subset. The 87-base-pair reads could not distinguish some IMGT-functional V segments, including TRBV6-2 and TRBV6-3, so those segments were excluded. According to a later analysis, most CMV-associated TCR beta chains appeared to be HLA-restricted, and the HLA associations seemed to be driven largely by CMV exposure. Roughly 17 rarely observed V segments, including chromosome 9 orphons, were excluded from the earlier analysis of almost 600 of the donors because counts were too low. In a later genetic analysis, a missense DCLRE1C variant was associated with V-gene and J-gene trimming of TCR beta chains, and the association was replicated in an independent cohort. Assigning TCR associations to individual alleles was difficult when HLA alleles, especially DR and DQ, strongly co-occurred. In vitro tests confirmed that a few of the cytomegalovirus-associated TCR beta chains recognize cytomegalovirus antigens. Specific HLA alleles were associated with about 17,000 TCR beta sequences at a false discovery rate of 0.05 in a later analysis. The classifier was reported to diagnose cytomegalovirus status with high specificity and sensitivity in both the original and validation cohorts. Correlated functional status among segregating V segments might reflect linkage disequilibrium, but an unknown experimental factor could not be ruled out. The authors suggested that the approach could potentially be extended to other disease states and immunological phenotypes. A further reported finding was that TCR beta sequences accurately predicted the HLA-A and HLA-B alleles for most subjects in the first cohort.

CDR1 SGHRS and CDR2 YFSETQ are derived from the germline V gene. V is trimmed back by 3 bases and J by 3 bases, and the junction contains 3 bases that no gene match accounts for. The CDR3 has 13 amino acids, counting the end cysteine and phenylalanine. Solely the CDR3 DNA is kept, with 39 bases framed from the first base. In total, approximately 690 healthy bone marrow donors made up the cohort. At the time of sampling, every cohort member was nominally healthy, though immune exposures that went unrecorded were likely present. The donor tested CMV seronegative, placing the donor among the 350 or so seronegative members of the cohort. Each donor provided a peripheral blood sample, and peripheral blood mononuclear cells were used for TCR beta sequencing. Genomic DNA extraction from the blood cell samples was performed with the Qiagen DNeasy Blood Extraction Kit. The method was the immunoSEQ multiplex PCR assay. For the multiplex PCR, a mixture combining 60 forward primers for TCR Vbeta segments and 13 reverse primers for TCR Jbeta segments was used. The CDR3 region of rearranged TCR beta genes was amplified from genomic DNA by a multiplex PCR assay. On the Illumina HiSeq System, the amplified TCR beta libraries were sequenced as 87-base-pair reads. As for the authors' bioinformatics: In a later analysis, about 80 million unique TCR beta chains were counted across the roughly 670 repertoires, and roughly 10 million of these chains were shared by at least two donors. To remove PCR and sequencing errors, raw reads were error-corrected and collapsed into unique sequences using a nearest-neighbor algorithm that merged closely related sequences. CDR3 sequences were aligned to IMGT reference sequences to assign V, D and J gene segments. For a sequence to be retained, a match of at least six nucleotides to both a V gene segment and a J gene segment was required. Rearrangements were called productive when the CDR3 lacked stop codons and stayed in frame with V and J; all others were non-productive. CDR3 was defined by IMGT convention, running from the second conserved V-encoded cysteine to the conserved J-encoded phenylalanine. In an earlier analysis of around 540 of the donors, sequences lacking an unambiguous match to a single V gene segment were excluded. In an earlier analysis of some 590 of the donors, V segments were called functional above 56.7% productive rearrangements and were called segregating when the between-donor standard deviation exceeded 5%. A statistical classification framework was developed to diagnose cytomegalovirus status using the catalog of TCR beta chain sequences. In a later analysis, V and J genes were assigned by comparing TCR nucleotide sequences against IMGT/GENE-DB human TR gene sequences. In a later analysis, CDR3 sequences and most-parsimonious VDJ recombination scenarios were assigned using the TCRdist pipeline. In a later analysis, every TCR beta chain was defined by the combination of its CDR3 amino acid sequence and its V-gene family, and reads without a unique V-gene family were dropped. To address suspected cross-contamination and a sequencing artifact, a later analysis removed under 600 highly shared, low-generation-probability nucleotide sequences. In a later analysis, a clonal expansion index was calculated for each public chain from normalized within-repertoire ranks of inferred template counts. A later analysis computed generation probabilities with a VDJ recombination model fitted to out-of-frame rearrangements, and checked the results against IGoR. A later analysis scored TCR-TCR, TCR-HLA and TCR-CMV co-occurrence with hypergeometric tests, applying a repertoire-size bias correction to TCR pairs. False discovery rates were estimated in a later analysis by permuting HLA or CMV assignments 20 times. In a later analysis, co-occurring TCRs were grouped with DBSCAN, and TCRdist sequence similarity was added when clustering was performed within HLA-allele-positive subsets. Repertoires with fewer than 30,000 or more than 120,000 public chains, plus five repertoires with anomalous nucleotide sharing, were excluded from co-occurrence clustering. Imported from immuneACCESS, the table was reduced by TCRdb to in-frame sequences with V and J called. These copies leave out some clones; in studies compared against another copy, an unresolved V gene accounts for under half, and the cause of the remainder is not known. V, J and clone size reflect that table, while D and trimming were determined from the DNA. This sample comprises some 160,000 clones, around 88% of them detected only once. The ten most abundant clones make up around 1.8% of the sample.

Concerning this clone: Its antigen is not yet known. The sample holds no much larger clone one base away, and base qualities are not on file.

Specimen: PBMCs. The sequence was obtained from a woman aged 18 to 35 in good health and CMV-seronegative. The rearrangement combines TRBV5-1 with TRBJ2-7; TRBD1 agrees with 7 junctional bases. The CDR3 is CASSSGTDYEQYF. The bases read TGCGCCAGCAGCTCAGGGACAGACTACGAGCAGTACTTC.